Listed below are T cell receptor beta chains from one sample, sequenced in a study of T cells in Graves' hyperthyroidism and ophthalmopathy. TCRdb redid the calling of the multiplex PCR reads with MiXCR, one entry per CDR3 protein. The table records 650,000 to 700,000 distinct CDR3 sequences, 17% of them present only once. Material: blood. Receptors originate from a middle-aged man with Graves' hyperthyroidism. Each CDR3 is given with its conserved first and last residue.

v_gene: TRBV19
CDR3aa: CASSISNPRQGSEQYF

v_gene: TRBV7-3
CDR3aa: CASSLGGIGGDEQFF

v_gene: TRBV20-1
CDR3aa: CSAQRTDSYEQYF

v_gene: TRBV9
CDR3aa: CASSTDSYVDPGYTF

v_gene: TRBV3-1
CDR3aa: CASSQQGSNTEAFF

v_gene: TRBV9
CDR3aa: CASSGNTSEKEPQHF

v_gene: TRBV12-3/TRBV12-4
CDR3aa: CASSLLTGYTF

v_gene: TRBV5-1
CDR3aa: CASSPNAVPSGNTIYF

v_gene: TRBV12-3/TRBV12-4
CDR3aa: CASRLTSGRSKYEQYF

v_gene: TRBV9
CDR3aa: CASSVDPGQGNTEAFF

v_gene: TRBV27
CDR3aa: CASSPQTISTDTQYF

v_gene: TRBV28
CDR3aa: CASSPAPGQGKGLEAEQYF

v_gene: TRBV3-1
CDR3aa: CASSQGTERNTIYF

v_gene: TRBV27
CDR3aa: CASSGLSIAGAHEQYF

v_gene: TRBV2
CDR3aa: CASRNDGTNYGYTF

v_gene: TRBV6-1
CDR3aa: CASRAPPSANPNEQFF

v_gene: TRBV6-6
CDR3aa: CASSYSGGRVDTQYF

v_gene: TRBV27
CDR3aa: CASTGDRPSSYNEQFF

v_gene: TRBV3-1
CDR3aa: CASSLRSGQGISGNTIYF

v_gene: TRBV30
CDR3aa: CAWSGSGRDYEQFF

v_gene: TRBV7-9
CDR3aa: CASSHAGTGHYEHYF

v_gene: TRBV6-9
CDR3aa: CASSFGQRRSSYEQYF

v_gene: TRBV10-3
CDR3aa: CAIRAIGEAVEAFF

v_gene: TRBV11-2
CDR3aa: CASSGPGLGGGELFF

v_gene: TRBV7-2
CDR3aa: CASSFGTGDNEQFF

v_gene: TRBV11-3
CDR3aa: CASSFQGATGELFF

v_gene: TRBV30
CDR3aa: CAWSDQSTEAFF

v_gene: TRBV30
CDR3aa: CAWYHEGANTEAFF

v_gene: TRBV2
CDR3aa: CASRAPGLPAGYTF

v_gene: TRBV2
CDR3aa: CASSEGLVTSTDTQYF

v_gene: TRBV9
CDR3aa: CASSPTLEGYGYTF

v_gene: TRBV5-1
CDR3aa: CASSLEQIAANEKLFF

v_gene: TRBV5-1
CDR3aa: CASSLGSRNEQFF

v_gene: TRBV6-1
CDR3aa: CASNPGLENYGYTF

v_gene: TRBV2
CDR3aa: CASSGARGSNQPQHF

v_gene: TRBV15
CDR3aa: CATSPTGWDDEQYF

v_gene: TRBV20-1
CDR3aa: CSARETSGRGDTQYF

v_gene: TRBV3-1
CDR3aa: CASSQEWGETNF

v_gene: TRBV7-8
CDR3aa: CASSTQQGYEQYF

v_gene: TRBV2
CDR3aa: CASRMGLTYQETQYF

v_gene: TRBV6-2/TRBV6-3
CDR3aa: CASSFTGTSNTGELFF

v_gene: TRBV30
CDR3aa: CAWSVAGEQFF

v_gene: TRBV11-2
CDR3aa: CASSWDSNYGYTF

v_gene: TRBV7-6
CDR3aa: CASSLDRGATGELFF

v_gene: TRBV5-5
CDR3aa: CASSLLDSSNYGYTF

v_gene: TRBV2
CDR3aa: CASSEALGTDTQYF

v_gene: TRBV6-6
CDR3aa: CASSYLGTSVLGEQFF

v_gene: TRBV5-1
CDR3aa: CASGFDGTTPYEQYF